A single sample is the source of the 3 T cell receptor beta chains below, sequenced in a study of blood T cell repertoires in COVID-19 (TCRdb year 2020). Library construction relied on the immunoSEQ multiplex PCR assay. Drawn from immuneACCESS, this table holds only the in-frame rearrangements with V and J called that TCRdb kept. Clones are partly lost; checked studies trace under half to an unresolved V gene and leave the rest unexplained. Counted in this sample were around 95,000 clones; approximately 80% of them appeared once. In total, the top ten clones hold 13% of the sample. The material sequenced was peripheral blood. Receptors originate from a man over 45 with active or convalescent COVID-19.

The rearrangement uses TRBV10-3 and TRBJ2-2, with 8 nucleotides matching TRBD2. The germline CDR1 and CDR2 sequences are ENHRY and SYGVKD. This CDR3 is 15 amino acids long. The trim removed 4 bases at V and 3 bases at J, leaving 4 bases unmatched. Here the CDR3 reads CAISGAGVYTGELFF. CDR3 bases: TGTGCCATCAGTGGAGCGGGAGTGTACACCGGGGAGCTGTTTTTT.

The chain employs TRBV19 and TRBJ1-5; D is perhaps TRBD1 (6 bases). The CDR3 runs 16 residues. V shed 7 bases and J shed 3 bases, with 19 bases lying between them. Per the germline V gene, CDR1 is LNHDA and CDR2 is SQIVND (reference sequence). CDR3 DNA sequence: TGTGCCAGTACCACGAAAGCCAGACAGGACAATCAGCCCCAGCATTTT. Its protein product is CASTTKARQDNQPQHF. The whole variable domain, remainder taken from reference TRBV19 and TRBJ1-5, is DGGITQSPKYLFRKEGQNVTLSCEQNLNHDAMYWYRQDPGQGLRLIYYSQIVNDFQKGDIAEGYSVSREKKESFPLTVTSAQKNPTAFYLCASTTKARQDNQPQHFGDGTRLSIL.

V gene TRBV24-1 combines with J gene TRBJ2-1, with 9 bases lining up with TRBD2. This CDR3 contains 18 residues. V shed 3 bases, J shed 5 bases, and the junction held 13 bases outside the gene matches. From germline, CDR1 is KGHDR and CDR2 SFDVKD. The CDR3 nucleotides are TGTGCCACCAGTGATACTCGATTCTCTAGCGGGATTAACAATGAGCAGTTCTTC. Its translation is CATSDTRFSSGINNEQFF.